These 26 T cell receptor beta chains were all obtained from the same sample, sequenced in a study of blood T cell repertoires in COVID-19. Sequencing used immunoSEQ multiplex PCR; TCRdb keeps in-frame clones, though not all of them. Of about 130,000 clones listed, over 85% are singletons. Source material: peripheral blood. These receptors all come from a man between 45 and 60 years old with active COVID-19.

This clone was observed a few times. V is TRBV5-1 and J is TRBJ2-1; 8 nucleotides line up with TRBD2. Germline assignment: CDR1 SGHRS and CDR2 YFSETQ. This CDR3 is 15 amino acids long. With 4 bases clipped from V and 3 bases from J, the junction kept 6 bases outside the gene matches. The CDR3 is CASSTELADYNEQFF. The CDR3 DNA is TGCGCCAGCAGCACGGAACTAGCGGACTACAATGAGCAGTTCTTC.

The genes are TRBV27 and TRBJ1-4; no firm D call. The germline V gene encodes CDR1 MNHEY and CDR2 SMNVEV (reference sequence). The CDR3 covers 15 residues. The V end was cut by 6 bases, the J end by 0 bases, with 11 bases between. CDR3 in amino acids: CASRTWQTTNEKLFF. Here the CDR3 DNA reads TGTGCCAGCAGAACCTGGCAGACAACTAATGAAAAACTGTTTTTT.

V is TRBV19 and J is TRBJ2-5; 9 bases match TRBD2. V gave up 5 bases and J gave up 5 bases; unmatched junction bases: 12. CDR3 length equals 16 residues. Germline V gene sequence: CDR1 LNHDA, CDR2 SQIVND (reference sequence). Here the CDR3 DNA reads TGTGCCAGTAGTGAAAACCCCGGACTAGCGAGGGAGACCCAGTACTTC. Translating it yields CASSENPGLARETQYF.

The chain couples TRBV29-1 to TRBJ1-1; D uncertain. V was trimmed by 3 bases and J by 7 bases, leaving 6 bases between them. Germline V gives CDR1 SQVTM, CDR2 ANQGSEA. This CDR3 has 10 amino acids. The CDR3 sequence: CSVETIEAFF. The CDR3 DNA reads as TGCAGCGTTGAGACAATTGAAGCTTTCTTT.

The chain carries TRBV7-9 and TRBJ1-1; D remains unclear. The CDR3 is made up of 13 amino acids. Trimming took 5 bases from V and 1 from J, leaving 8 bases between them. Per germline, CDR1 SEHNR and CDR2 FQNEAQ (reference sequence). CDR3 amino acids: CASSIGGNTEAFF. The CDR3, as DNA: TGTGCCAGCAGCATCGGAGGGAACACTGAAGCTTTCTTT. The full variable domain, rest sourced from reference TRBV7-9 and TRBJ1-1, is DTGVSQNPRHKITKRGQNVTFRCDPISEHNRLYWYRQTLGQGPEFLTYFQNEAQLEKSRLLSDRFSAERPKGSFSTLEIQRTEQGDSAMYLCASSIGGNTEAFFGQGTRLTVV.

The rearrangement joins TRBV9 to TRBJ1-1; unclear D gene. The V end lost 4 bases, the J end lost 3 bases, and 10 bases lay between the germline ends. This CDR3 has 13 amino acids. Germline CDR1 is SGDLS and CDR2 is YYNGEE. The CDR3 DNA is TGTGCCAGCAGCACGCAGGTCCACACTGAAGCTTTCTTT. Protein product: CASSTQVHTEAFF.

The gene calls are TRBV5-6 and TRBJ2-7; D possibly corresponds to TRBD1 (6 bases). V was cut by 0 bases and J by 0 bases, with 7 bases left in between. This CDR3 has 14 amino acids. Germline V gene data show CDR1 as SGHDT and CDR2 as YYEEEE. As DNA, the CDR3 is TGTGCCAGCAGCTTGGGGGGGCCCTCCTACGAGCAGTACTTC. Residues: CASSLGGPSYEQYF. Full variable domain (missing parts from reference TRBV5-6 and TRBJ2-7): DAGVTQSPTHLIKTRGQQVTLRCSPKSGHDTVSWYQQALGQGPQFIFQYYEEEERQRGNFPDRFSGHQFPNYSSELNVNALLLGDSALYLCASSLGGPSYEQYFGPGTRLTVT.

DNA of the CDR3: TGTGCCAGTAGTATTTATTTCGGACTAGCGGGAGGAAACACCGGGGAGCTGTTTTTT. Residues: CASSIYFGLAGGNTGELFF. The rearrangement links TRBV19 to TRBJ2-2, with TRBD2 matching over 14 bases. This CDR3 contains 19 residues. After removal of 3 bases from V and 2 bases from J, the junction contained 8 bases not matched to a gene. The germline gives CDR1 LNHDA, CDR2 SQIVND (reference sequence).

This chain connects TRBV6-1 to TRBJ1-2; 7 bases map to TRBD1. This CDR3 has 14 amino acids. J lost 2 bases, V lost 3 bases, and 3 bases had no gene match. The germline gives CDR1 MNHNS, CDR2 SASEGT. This chain's CDR3 is CASSDRGSNYGYTF. CDR3 bases: TGTGCCAGCAGTGACAGGGGGTCGAACTATGGCTACACCTTC.

CDR3 amino acids: CASSPQGTGNYGYTF. DNA of the CDR3: TGTGCCAGCTCACCACAGGGGACAGGGAACTATGGCTACACCTTC. The chain combines TRBV18 with TRBJ1-2, with 9 bases fitting TRBD1. V was clipped by 1 base and J by 2 bases; unmatched bases: 2. The CDR3 extends over 15 amino acids. Germline CDR1 KGHSH, CDR2 LQKENI. The whole variable domain, filled in from reference TRBV18 and TRBJ1-2, reads NAGVMQNPRHLVRRRGQEARLRCSPMKGHSHVYWYRQLPEEGLKFMVYLQKENIIDESGMPKERFSAEFPKEGPSILRIQQVVRGDSAAYFCASSPQGTGNYGYTFGSGTRLTVV.

The chain carries TRBV24-1 and TRBJ2-1, with 10 bases matching TRBD2. The CDR3 sequence is 16 residues long. Germline V gives CDR1 KGHDR, CDR2 SFDVKD. V gave up 0 bases and J gave up 3 bases; unmatched junction bases: 1. The CDR3 DNA reads as TGTGCCACCAGTGATTTGAGCGGGAGGGACTACAATGAGCAGTTCTTC. This translates into CATSDLSGRDYNEQFF.

The V call is TRBV7-9, the J call TRBJ1-1; maybe TRBD1 (5 bases). CDR1 is SEHNR, CDR2 FQNEAQ, per germline (reference sequence). The CDR3 has 13 residues. V gave up 5 bases and J gave up 1 base, with 8 bases separating them. In DNA, the CDR3 is TGTGCCAGCAGCCAAGGACAGAACACTGAAGCTTTCTTT. It yields the protein CASSQGQNTEAFF. Drawing the rest from reference TRBV7-9 and TRBJ1-1, the complete variable domain is DTGVSQNPRHKITKRGQNVTFRCDPISEHNRLYWYRQTLGQGPEFLTYFQNEAQLEKSRLLSDRFSAERPKGSFSTLEIQRTEQGDSAMYLCASSQGQNTEAFFGQGTRLTVV.

The chain combines TRBV11-3 with TRBJ2-7; D might be TRBD1 (5 bases). Trimming took 5 bases from V and 2 from J, leaving 19 bases between them. Germline loops: CDR1 SGHNT, CDR2 YENEEA. This CDR3 is built from 16 residues. The DNA of the CDR3 is TGTGCCAGCAGCCTACTCAGGGAACCGGGTGCCTACGAGCAGTACTTC. Amino acid sequence: CASSLLREPGAYEQYF.

This rearrangement joins TRBV18 to TRBJ1-4; TRBD1 might be the D (5 bases). This CDR3 is built from 16 residues. Germline loops: CDR1 KGHSH, CDR2 LQKENI. Trimming removed 4 bases from V and 1 base from J, with 13 bases in between. The CDR3 DNA follows: TGTGCCAGCTCACGACAACCGGGACTAACTAATGAAAAACTGTTTTTT. Its protein is CASSRQPGLTNEKLFF. Looking up the rest from reference TRBV18 and TRBJ1-4 gives the full variable domain: NAGVMQNPRHLVRRRGQEARLRCSPMKGHSHVYWYRQLPEEGLKFMVYLQKENIIDESGMPKERFSAEFPKEGPSILRIQQVVRGDSAAYFCASSRQPGLTNEKLFFGSGTQLSVL.

This sequence joins TRBV6-5 and TRBJ2-2; no clear D gene. V dropped 6 bases and J dropped 5 bases, with 10 bases sitting between them. The CDR3 sequence is 13 residues long. Germline V gives CDR1 MNHEY, CDR2 SVGAGI. This chain's CDR3 is CASSLIGTGELFF. The DNA of the CDR3 is TGTGCCAGCAGCCTAATCGGGACCGGGGAGCTGTTTTTT.

The CDR3 loop reads CARSWRTSGGARNEQFF. The CDR3, as DNA: TGTGCCAGAAGCTGGCGGACTAGCGGGGGGGCCCGCAATGAGCAGTTCTTC. V is TRBV5-3 and J is TRBJ2-1; 15 bases agree with TRBD2. TRBV5-3 carries the ORF label, with uncertain function. The V gene end was trimmed by 3 bases and the J gene end by 6 bases; junction bases not matched to a gene: 7. The length of the CDR3 is 17 residues.

The V call is TRBV2, the J call TRBJ2-7; 9 bases fit TRBD1. CDR1 is SNHLY and CDR2 is FYNNEI in the germline V gene. The length of the CDR3 is 14 residues. Germline trimming cut 6 bases from V and 6 bases from J; bases unmatched to any gene: 9. The CDR3 loop is CASRIGTGLGEQYV. The CDR3 DNA is TGTGCCAGCAGGATCGGGACAGGGCTCGGCGAGCAGTACGTC.

This chain uses TRBV6-5 with TRBJ1-1; 7 bases match TRBD1. Per the germline V gene, CDR1 is MNHEY and CDR2 is SVGAGI. V dropped 6 bases and J dropped 3; count of bases not matched to a gene: 10. This CDR3 contains 15 residues. CDR3 residues: CASRREGAPDTEAFF. CDR3 DNA sequence: TGTGCCAGCAGGCGGGAGGGGGCGCCGGACACTGAAGCTTTCTTT.

The gene calls are TRBV7-2 and TRBJ2-1, with D maybe TRBD1 (6 bases). The germline gives CDR1 SGHTA, CDR2 FQGNSA. The V end lost 5 bases, the J end lost 5 bases, and 19 bases lay between the germline ends. The CDR3 consists of 16 residues. For the CDR3, the DNA is TGTGCCAGCAGCCGCAGACAGGACCCGATTAACAATGAGCAGTTCTTC. Residues: CASSRRQDPINNEQFF.

This chain connects TRBV7-6 to TRBJ1-6, with TRBD1 identical over 7 bases. CDR3 length: 15 amino acids. The germline V gene encodes CDR1 SGHVS and CDR2 FNYEAQ. V shed 4 bases and J 4 bases; nucleotides not matched to a gene: 4. Here the CDR3 reads CASSSTGQYNSPLHF. The CDR3 DNA reads as TGTGCCAGCAGCTCCACGGGACAGTATAATTCACCCCTCCACTTT.

The V call is TRBV25-1, the J call TRBJ2-3, with D possibly being TRBD2 (7 bases). V lost 6 bases and J 2 bases, leaving 18 bases between the germline ends. The CDR3 runs 16 residues. CDR1 and CDR2 from the germline V gene are MGHDK and SYGVNS. This chain's CDR3 is CASSLLGGGHTDTQYF. The CDR3 bases are TGTGCCAGCAGCCTCCTAGGCGGGGGCCACACAGATACGCAGTATTTT.

The chain recombines TRBV24-1 with TRBJ2-3; 8 bases are a match to TRBD2. Per germline, CDR1 KGHDR and CDR2 SFDVKD. V was pared by 7 bases and J by 1 base, with 9 bases of the junction left unmatched. This CDR3 comprises 16 residues. The CDR3 nucleotides read TGTGCCACCAGGGATAAAGGACTAGCTGGCACAGATACGCAGTATTTT. Translated: CATRDKGLAGTDTQYF.

The chain uses TRBV27 and TRBJ2-1, with 8 bases aligning to TRBD2. With V trimmed by 2 bases and J by 9 bases, 12 bases remained unmatched. The CDR3 consists of 16 residues. CDR1 and CDR2 (germline): MNHEY, SMNVEV (reference sequence). DNA for the CDR3: TGTGCCAGCAGTTTAAGGGCGGGAGGACTCGCCGGTGAGCAGTTCTTC. This translates into CASSLRAGGLAGEQFF.

The CDR3 bases are TGTGCCAGCAGCCCAGGGTCCTCTCAATACAATGAGCAGTTCTTC. Translation: CASSPGSSQYNEQFF. The chain combines TRBV9 with TRBJ2-1, with D possibly TRBD1 on 5 matching bases. V gave up 4 bases and J gave up 4 bases, with 15 bases separating them. Germline V gene data show CDR1 as SGDLS and CDR2 as YYNGEE. The CDR3 has 15 residues.

The chain is built from TRBV4-1 and TRBJ2-3; 8 nucleotides align to TRBD2. Unmatched junction bases numbered 17, after V lost 0 bases and J lost 6 bases. The germline V gene has CDR1 MGHRA and CDR2 YSYEKL. The CDR3 totals 19 residues. The CDR3 DNA sequence: TGCGCCAGCAGCCAAGACGTCGAGCGGGGGAGAGGCACAAGGGATACGCAGTATTTT. This sequence encodes CASSQDVERGRGTRDTQYF.

The V and J genes are TRBV29-1 and TRBJ2-5; possibly TRBD2 for D (5 bases). The CDR3 covers 13 residues. The germline gives CDR1 SQVTM, CDR2 ANQGSEA. V lost 7 bases and J 7 bases, leaving 19 bases between the germline ends. CDR3 nucleotides: TGCAGCGCCACCTGGACTCCCGATCGGACCCAGTACTTC. Its protein is CSATWTPDRTQYF.